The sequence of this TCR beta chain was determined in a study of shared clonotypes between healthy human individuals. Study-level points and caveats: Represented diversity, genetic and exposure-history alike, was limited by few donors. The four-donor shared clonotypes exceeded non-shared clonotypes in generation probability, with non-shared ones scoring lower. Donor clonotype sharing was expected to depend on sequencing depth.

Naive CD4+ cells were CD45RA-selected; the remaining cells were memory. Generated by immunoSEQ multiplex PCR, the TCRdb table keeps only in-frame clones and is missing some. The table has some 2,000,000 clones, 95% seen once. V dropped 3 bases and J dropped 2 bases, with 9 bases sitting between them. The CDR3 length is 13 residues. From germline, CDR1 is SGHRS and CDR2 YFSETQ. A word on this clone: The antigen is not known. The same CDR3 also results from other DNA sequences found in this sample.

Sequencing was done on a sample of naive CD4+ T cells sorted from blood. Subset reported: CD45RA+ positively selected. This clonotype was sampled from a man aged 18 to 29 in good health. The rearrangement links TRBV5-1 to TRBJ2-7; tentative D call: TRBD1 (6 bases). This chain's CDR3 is CASSSQGTYEQYF. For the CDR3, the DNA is TGCGCCAGCAGCTCCCAGGGGACCTACGAGCAGTACTTC.